Following are 31 T cell receptor beta chains from one sample sequenced in a study of T cell responses to AZD1222 COVID-19 vaccine (dated by TCRdb to 2020 to 2022). Interpreted using the paper, the time point label stands for: about 28 days (+/-7) after the second vaccine dose. Library preparation used the immunoSEQ multiplex PCR assay. The table was pulled from immuneACCESS by TCRdb, which kept in-frame rearrangements only. Such tables lose some clones; where checked, under half of the loss comes from unresolved V genes, and the rest has no known cause. This sample holds more than 75,000 clones; just over 90% were observed only once. The leading ten clones occupy around 5.8% of the sample. The sample in question was peripheral blood, obtained 28 days after the second AZD1222 dose. These receptors were collected from an adult who received the AZD1222 COVID-19 vaccine.

V and J are TRBV7-9 and TRBJ1-3; D ambiguous. V lost 0 bases to trimming and J lost 2 bases, with 2 bases between them. From germline, CDR1 is SEHNR and CDR2 FQNEAQ (reference sequence). The CDR3 consists of 13 residues. CDR3 residues: CASSLAAGNTIYF. CDR3 coding DNA: TGTGCCAGCAGCTTAGCAGCTGGAAACACCATATATTTT.

This chain connects TRBV30 to TRBJ2-2, with 9 positions matching TRBD2. Germline-derived CDR1 and CDR2 are GTSNPN and SVGIG (reference sequence). V gave up 3 bases and J gave up 0 bases; unmatched junction bases: 17. This CDR3 spans 20 amino acids. The CDR3 loop reads CAWRRRQRGVRWANTGELFF. CDR3 DNA sequence: TGTGCCTGGAGACGGCGTCAGCGGGGGGTTAGGTGGGCGAACACCGGGGAGCTGTTTTTT. The variable domain in full, with the rest retrieved from reference TRBV30 and TRBJ2-2, is SQTIHQWPATLVQPVGSPLSLECTVEGTSNPNLYWYRQAAGRGLQLLFYSVGIGQISSEVPQNLSASRPQDRQFILSSKKLLLSDSGFYLCAWRRRQRGVRWANTGELFFGEGSRLTVL.

This clone was recorded once. The rearrangement links TRBV18 to TRBJ1-6; D remains unclear. The CDR3 totals 19 residues. CDR1 and CDR2 from the germline V gene are KGHSH and LQKENI. Deletions cut 1 base from V and 2 bases from J, with 18 bases between. In nucleotides, the CDR3 is TGTGCCAGCTCACCACAGGGAATGACCGACTCAACCTATAATTCACCCCTCCACTTT. It specifies CASSPQGMTDSTYNSPLHF.

The chain employs TRBV5-1 and TRBJ2-5; 7 positions agree with TRBD1. Per germline, CDR1 SGHRS and CDR2 YFSETQ. The CDR3 is made up of 12 amino acids. J gave up 9 bases and V 2 bases, and 4 bases lay outside the gene matches. The DNA of the CDR3 is TGCGCCAGCAGCTTCGATGGGACAGCCCAGTACTTC. Protein sequence: CASSFDGTAQYF.

CDR3 in DNA: TGTGCCAGCAGCTTGGTGGTCAGAGCTCAGCCCCAGCATTTT. Translation gives CASSLVVRAQPQHF. The chain carries TRBV5-5 and TRBJ1-5; no reliable D call. Trimming removed 0 bases from V and 6 bases from J, with 10 bases in between. The CDR3 has 14 amino acids. The germline gives CDR1 SGHKS, CDR2 YYEKEE (reference sequence).

V usage is TRBV18 and J usage is TRBJ1-2; possibly TRBD1 for D (5 bases). V lost 2 bases and J lost 4, with 17 bases in between. Germline V lookup: CDR1 KGHSH, CDR2 LQKENI. This CDR3 contains 16 residues. As DNA, the CDR3 is TGTGCCAGCTCACCAACGCCCCCCGGGGGTGTCTATGGCTACACCTTC. Encoded protein: CASSPTPPGGVYGYTF.

The chain joins TRBV3-1 (or the pseudogene TRBV3-2) to TRBJ1-2, with D maybe TRBD1 (5 bases). The CDR3 spans 13 residues. V was trimmed by 1 base and J by 7 bases, leaving 10 bases between them. Germline V CDR1 and CDR2: LGHDT, YNNKEL (reference sequence). CDR3 protein: CASSQVVGAGYTF. The CDR3 region has the DNA TGTGCCAGCAGCCAAGTAGTCGGGGCTGGCTACACCTTC.

The J gene is TRBJ1-3, the V gene TRBV3-1 (or the pseudogene TRBV3-2), with D maybe TRBD1 (5 bases). The germline V and J ends were trimmed by 4 bases and 4 bases, with 17 bases remaining between them. The CDR3 has 16 amino acids. Germline loops: CDR1 LGHDT, CDR2 YNNKEL (reference sequence). CDR3 sequence (DNA): TGTGCCAGCAGCCCCCGGGGGTCCTCTTACGGAAACACCATATATTTT. This translates into CASSPRGSSYGNTIYF.

The chain carries TRBV10-1 and TRBJ2-5; 8 nucleotides align to TRBD1. V lost 7 bases to trimming and J lost 2 bases; unmatched junction nucleotides: 9. The germline gives CDR1 WNHNN, CDR2 SYGVQD (reference sequence). The CDR3 covers 15 residues. The CDR3 loop is CASINPDRDQETQYF. The CDR3 bases are TGCGCCAGCATCAACCCGGACAGGGATCAAGAGACCCAGTACTTC.

V is TRBV24-1 and J is TRBJ1-5; D is undetermined. The CDR3 extends over 13 amino acids. Germline CDR1 KGHDR, CDR2 SFDVKD. V was shortened by 5 bases and J by 5 bases, with 9 bases between the two germline ends. In DNA, the CDR3 is TGTGCCACCAGTGGACGGGATTATCAGCCCCAGCATTTT. Translation: CATSGRDYQPQHF.

The chain links TRBV23-1 to TRBJ1-2, with a weak D call TRBD1 (5 bases). TRBV23-1 is flagged as an ORF with uncertain function. V shed 4 bases and J shed 1 base, with 10 bases lying between them. The CDR3 sequence is 14 residues long. CDR3 loop: CASSPGRSNYGYTF. CDR3 coding DNA: TGCGCCAGCAGTCCGGGACGGAGTAACTATGGCTACACCTTC.

This chain joins TRBV5-5 and TRBJ2-3, with a weak D call TRBD1 (5 bases). This CDR3 spans 13 amino acids. V was trimmed by 4 bases and J by 6 bases, leaving 12 bases between them. From germline, CDR1 is SGHKS and CDR2 YYEKEE (reference sequence). The CDR3 nucleotides are TGTGCCAGCAGCACCAGGGTGGGGGATACGCAGTATTTT. Its translation is CASSTRVGDTQYF.

The rearrangement uses TRBV7-2 and TRBJ2-1, with TRBD2 as a possible D gene (6 bases). This CDR3 is built from 15 residues. V lost 1 base and J lost 6, with 13 bases in between. CDR1 is SGHTA and CDR2 is FQGNSA in the germline V gene. The CDR3 protein is CASSLEGMGGNEQFF. CDR3 nucleotide sequence: TGTGCCAGCAGCTTAGAGGGGATGGGGGGCAATGAGCAGTTCTTC.

Only one count was recorded for this clone. The chain is built from TRBV10-3 and TRBJ1-2; D remains ambiguous. The CDR3 runs to 12 residues. Germline loops: CDR1 ENHRY, CDR2 SYGVKD. V was clipped by 3 bases and J by 1 base, with 3 bases between them. CDR3 in amino acids: CAISDYNYGYTF. The CDR3 nucleotides read TGTGCCATCAGTGACTATAACTATGGCTACACCTTC.

V gene TRBV6-6 combines with J gene TRBJ1-6, with unresolved D. V was cut by 6 bases and J by 8 bases, with 5 bases left in between. From germline, CDR1 is MNHNY and CDR2 SVGAGI (reference sequence). This CDR3 contains 11 residues. The CDR3 reads CASSRDSPLHF. CDR3 sequence (DNA): TGTGCCAGCAGCCGTGATTCACCCCTCCACTTT.

The chain is built from TRBV6-1 and TRBJ1-2; maybe TRBD1 (5 bases). CDR1 and CDR2 from the germline V gene are MNHNS and SASEGT. V shed 3 bases and J shed 3 bases, with 11 bases lying between them. The CDR3 is made up of 14 amino acids. The CDR3 DNA is TGTGCCAGCAGTGAGGAAGACAGTTACTATGGCTACACCTTC. Its protein product is CASSEEDSYYGYTF.

This chain uses TRBV12-3 or TRBV12-4 with TRBJ1-1; D unclear. With 5 bases removed from V and 4 bases from J, the gap between germline ends came to 11 bases. The CDR3 is 13 residues long. The CDR3 region is CASSLIGGTEAFF. Here the CDR3 DNA reads TGTGCCAGCAGTCTGATAGGCGGCACTGAAGCTTTCTTT.

This chain joins TRBV6-5 and TRBJ2-7, with a weak D call TRBD1 (5 bases). Germline CDR1 MNHEY, CDR2 SVGAGI. The CDR3 contains 11 residues. Trimming cost V 8 bases and J 2 bases, with 7 bases left between them. The CDR3 DNA is TGTGCCAGCGGCAGGGCCTACGAGCAGTACTTC. Translating it yields CASGRAYEQYF.

The chain is built from TRBV2 and TRBJ1-6; D is uncertain. The V gene's germline CDR1 is SNHLY and CDR2 FYNNEI. V lost 3 bases, J lost 5 bases, and 11 bases lay in between. This CDR3 has 15 residues. The CDR3 DNA reads as TGTGCCAGCAGTGACGAGCCCCGACATAATTCACCCCTCCACTTT. It translates to CASSDEPRHNSPLHF.

This clone has only a few counts. This sequence joins TRBV19 and TRBJ2-1; D is ambiguous. V lost 2 bases, J lost 0 bases, and 8 bases lay in between. Germline-derived CDR1 and CDR2 are LNHDA and SQIVND (reference sequence). The CDR3 consists of 15 residues. As DNA, the CDR3 is TGTGCCAGTAGTATACTTGAGAGCTCCTACAATGAGCAGTTCTTC. This sequence encodes CASSILESSYNEQFF. The full variable domain, completed using reference TRBV19 and TRBJ2-1, is DGGITQSPKYLFRKEGQNVTLSCEQNLNHDAMYWYRQDPGQGLRLIYYSQIVNDFQKGDIAEGYSVSREKKESFPLTVTSAQKNPTAFYLCASSILESSYNEQFFGPGTRLTVL.

This sequence joins TRBV21-1 and TRBJ1-2; the table's D call, TRBD1, was not checked against the DNA. TRBV21-1 is a pseudogene locus. CDR3 length: 16 residues. The CDR3 coding sequence is TGTGCCAGCAGCAAAGGGACAGGGGTGATCAGCTATGGCTACACCTTC. It yields the protein CASSKGTGVISYGYTF.

The chain employs TRBV5-1 and TRBJ2-2; D not resolved. Trimming shortened V by 0 bases and J by 1 base, and 7 bases separated the two germline ends. Germline CDR1 is SGHRS and CDR2 is YFSETQ. CDR3 size: 15 residues. The CDR3 loop reads CASSLVAENTGELFF. The CDR3 DNA follows: TGCGCCAGCAGCTTGGTAGCAGAGAACACCGGGGAGCTGTTTTTT.

The sample holds one count of this clone. The V call is TRBV3-1 (or the pseudogene TRBV3-2), the J call TRBJ1-1, with 8 bases identical to TRBD1. Trimming took 2 bases from V and 4 from J; bases not matched to a gene: 3. This CDR3 is built from 14 residues. Germline CDR1 reads LGHDT; CDR2 reads YNNKEL (reference sequence). This chain's CDR3 is CASSQPGQGTEAFF. Here the CDR3 DNA reads TGTGCCAGCAGCCAACCAGGACAGGGCACTGAAGCTTTCTTT.

In regard to this clone: One end of the junction does not line up with germline, which may come from a read error. This chain uses TRBV7-7 with TRBJ2-1, with 8 bases identical to TRBD2. The CDR3 is 15 residues long. Germline V gene lookup returns CDR1 SSHAT and CDR2 FNYEAQ (reference sequence). CDR3 sequence (DNA): TGTGCTAGCAGCTTTTCACTAGCGGAGTACAATGAGCAGTTCTTC. Protein: CASSFSLAEYNEQFF.

V and J are TRBV20-1 and TRBJ1-6, with 9 bases matching TRBD1. V gave up 3 bases and J gave up 8 bases; unmatched junction bases: 2. CDR1 is DFQATT, CDR2 SNEGSKA, per germline (reference sequence). The CDR3 loop spans 13 amino acids. CDR3 sequence reads: CSASWDRDSPLHF. DNA for the CDR3: TGCAGTGCTAGTTGGGACAGGGATTCACCCCTCCACTTT.

The chain joins TRBV19 to TRBJ1-2; 7 positions match TRBD1. CDR1 LNHDA and CDR2 SQIVND come from the germline V gene (reference sequence). The CDR3 covers 16 residues. Losses at the gene ends were 5 bases for V and 7 bases for J; bases not matched to a gene: 16. The DNA of the CDR3 is TGTGCCAGTAGTCCGGTGACAGGGAACGAATGGTTTGGCTACACCTTC. This translates into CASSPVTGNEWFGYTF.

The chain carries TRBV11-2 and TRBJ2-7; D not certain. Looked up from germline, CDR1 is SGHAT and CDR2 is FQNNGV. The CDR3 has 14 amino acids. V shed 2 bases and J shed 5 bases, with 13 bases lying between them. CDR3 DNA: TGTGCCAGCAGCTTAATGCTGGGAAGGAACGAGCAGTACTTC. It yields the protein CASSLMLGRNEQYF.

The V gene is TRBV3-1 (or the pseudogene TRBV3-2), the J gene TRBJ2-1; possible D gene TRBD2, 6 bases. Germline CDR1 reads LGHDT; CDR2 reads YNNKEL (reference sequence). CDR3 length: 16 residues. With 0 bases removed from V and 4 bases from J, the gap between germline ends came to 13 bases. CDR3 region: CASSQELARSYNEQFF. In DNA form, the CDR3 reads TGTGCCAGCAGCCAAGAACTAGCTAGGTCGTACAATGAGCAGTTCTTC.

This chain links TRBV5-1 with TRBJ1-4; D ambiguous. Germline loops: CDR1 SGHRS, CDR2 YFSETQ. CDR3 length: 14 amino acids. V was clipped by 0 bases and J by 3 bases, with 6 bases between them. The CDR3 region has the DNA TGCGCCAGCAGCTTGGATAAAGCTAATGAAAAACTGTTTTTT. It yields the protein CASSLDKANEKLFF. Drawing the rest from reference TRBV5-1 and TRBJ1-4, the complete variable domain is KAGVTQTPRYLIKTRGQQVTLSCSPISGHRSVSWYQQTPGQGLQFLFEYFSETQRNKGNFPGRFSGRQFSNSRSEMNVSTLELGDSALYLCASSLDKANEKLFFGSGTQLSVL.

V is TRBV12-5 and J is TRBJ1-2; a weak D match, TRBD1 (6 bases). Per the germline V gene, CDR1 is LGHNT and CDR2 is FRNRAP. The CDR3 consists of 16 residues. Trimming stripped 2 bases from V and 5 bases from J, with 18 bases between. This chain's CDR3 is CASGLPPPQGRYGYTF. DNA for the CDR3: TGTGCTAGTGGTTTGCCCCCTCCACAGGGTCGGTATGGCTACACCTTC.

The V and J genes are TRBV30 and TRBJ1-5, with D perhaps matching TRBD1 (5 bases). The germline V and J ends were trimmed by 5 bases and 3 bases, with 17 bases remaining between them. Germline assignment: CDR1 GTSNPN and CDR2 SVGIG (reference sequence). The CDR3 runs to 15 residues. The CDR3 loop reads CAWRDRQVANQPQHF. In nucleotides, the CDR3 is TGTGCCTGGCGGGACCGTCAAGTGGCCAATCAGCCCCAGCATTTT.